This T cell receptor (beta chain) derives from a study of chemoradiotherapy in HPV16-positive cancers. In the study overall: Functional T-cell assays on a couple of HPV16-positive patients' cells defined candidate HPV-specific clones and common TCR motifs. Study results and caveats: Non-HPV-specific T cells did not expand in tumors during treatment, whereas candidate HPV-specific clones and E7-related motifs did. For HPV16-positive patients, expanding HPV-responsive T cells associated with longer recurrence-free survival. The functional HPV-specific definition rests on just a couple of HPV16-positive patients.

Produced via immunoSEQ multiplex PCR; TCRdb's table is partial and in-frame only. The sample lists around 30,000 clones, approximately 88% seen once, with roughly 4.5% in the top ten. CDR1 is SGHRS, CDR2 YFSETQ, per germline. V was trimmed by 5 bases and J by 4 bases, leaving 12 bases between them. CDR3 length: 13 residues. On this clone itself: Antigen specificity is unknown.

The V gene is TRBV5-1, the J gene TRBJ1-2; no clear D. This TCR was sampled from a human donor with HPV-associated anogenital cancer. The input for sequencing was blood, taken from a patient who underwent chemoradiotherapy. CDR3 DNA sequence: TGCGCCAGCAGTCAGACACCGTTCTATGGCTACACCTTC. As protein: CASSQTPFYGYTF.